This TCR beta chain was found in a study of blood T cell repertoires in COVID-19. Turning to the study itself: Whether acute or convalescent, the COVID-19 samples came from the United States, Italy and Spain. The analysed material was cDNA or gDNA that came from T cells, B-cell-depleted T cells, or PBMCs.

CDR3 length: 17 amino acids. CDR1 and CDR2 from the germline V gene are LGHDT and YNNKEL (reference sequence). The V gene lost 4 bases and the J gene lost 0 bases, with 17 bases spanning the gap. Using immunoSEQ multiplex PCR, the repertoire was profiled, and TCRdb retains in-frame clones only, with some absent. The sample yields over 200,000 clones, 75% to 90% seen once. Source material: peripheral blood. This rearrangement joins TRBV3-1 (or the pseudogene TRBV3-2) to TRBJ2-3; the D gene is possibly TRBD1 (6 bases). The origin of this receptor is a man aged 25 to 40 with COVID-19, enrolled during active disease. The CDR3 nucleotides read TGTGCCAGCAGCCGAAGGCAAACAGGGCTTAGCACAGATACGCAGTATTTT. Encoded protein: CASSRRQTGLSTDTQYF.